A single sample is the source of the 17 T cell receptor beta chains below, sequenced in a study of long-term antiretroviral therapy in people with HIV. Runs used v3.0 of the immunoSEQ assay and were done at survey level. TCRdb's copy holds only in-frame clones and misses some; the assay was immunoSEQ multiplex PCR. The repertoire holds about 30,000 clones, with more than 85% as singletons. The sequencing used unsorted PBMCs, collected 5.3 years after starting antiretroviral therapy. Receptors originate from a man aged 45-65 years with HIV.

The chain is built from TRBV6-6 and TRBJ2-7; possibly TRBD1 or TRBD2 for D (5 bases each). The germline V gene has CDR1 MNHNY and CDR2 SVGAGI (reference sequence). The V gene lost 5 bases and the J gene lost 1 base, with 15 bases spanning the gap. This CDR3 has 15 residues. CDR3 DNA sequence: TGTGCCAGCAGTGTCGGGGCCTTTGGGTCCTACGAGCAGTACTTC. This codes for CASSVGAFGSYEQYF.

This clone was picked up one time. The chain combines TRBV27 with TRBJ2-7; D remains unclear. The V end was cut by 2 bases, the J end by 3 bases, with 8 bases between. The CDR3 is 13 amino acids. Germline CDR1 and CDR2: MNHEY and SMNVEV (reference sequence). CDR3 residues: CASSLHNYYEQYF. The CDR3 nucleotides read TGTGCCAGCAGTTTACATAACTACTACGAGCAGTACTTC.

This clone was counted a single time. The V call is TRBV19, the J call TRBJ2-2; 7 bases are shared with TRBD1. Per germline, CDR1 LNHDA and CDR2 SQIVND (reference sequence). This CDR3 has 16 amino acids. Trimming cost V 3 bases and J 0 bases; bases outside gene matches: 4. The CDR3 region has the DNA TGTGCCAGTAGTATTATGGGACAGACGAACACCGGGGAGCTGTTTTTT. Amino acid sequence: CASSIMGQTNTGELFF.

V gene TRBV27 combines with J gene TRBJ2-7, with D possibly TRBD1 on 6 matching bases. The CDR3 runs to 13 residues. Germline V gene data show CDR1 as MNHEY and CDR2 as SMNVEV (reference sequence). V was clipped by 6 bases and J by 4 bases, with 13 bases between them. The CDR3: CASRSGGRYEQYF. The CDR3 bases are TGTGCCAGCAGATCTGGGGGCCGGTACGAGCAGTACTTC.

The rearrangement joins TRBV7-2 to TRBJ2-1; tentatively, D is TRBD1 (6 bases). Germline CDR1 is SGHTA and CDR2 is FQGNSA. Trimming removed 3 bases at V and 0 bases at J, with 9 bases between. CDR3 length: 15 residues. The CDR3 region is CASSFGQSSYNEQFF. The CDR3 region has the DNA TGTGCCAGCAGCTTCGGACAGAGCTCCTACAATGAGCAGTTCTTC. Using reference TRBV7-2 and TRBJ2-1 for the parts outside the CDR3, the full variable domain is GAGVSQSPSNKVTEKGKDVELRCDPISGHTALYWYRQSLGQGLEFLIYFQGNSAPDKSGLPSDRFSAERTGGSVSTLTIQRTQQEDSAVYLCASSFGQSSYNEQFFGPGTRLTVL.

V and J are TRBV30 and TRBJ2-1, with 9 bases fitting TRBD2. The germline V gene has CDR1 GTSNPN and CDR2 SVGIG (reference sequence). J gave up 4 bases and V 3 bases, and 7 bases lay outside the gene matches. The CDR3 length is 15 residues. The DNA for the CDR3 is TGTGCCTGGAGCGACGGGCTAGCGGGGTACAATGAGCAGTTCTTC. It codes for CAWSDGLAGYNEQFF.

This chain links TRBV19 with TRBJ2-1, with TRBD1 as a possible D gene (6 bases). Per germline, CDR1 LNHDA and CDR2 SQIVND (reference sequence). This CDR3 has 15 residues. Trimming took 8 bases from V and 1 from J, leaving 15 bases between them. The CDR3 reads CASEQGTGSYNEQFF. The CDR3 DNA reads TGTGCCAGTGAACAGGGAACGGGTTCCTACAATGAGCAGTTCTTC. The whole variable domain, filled in from reference TRBV19 and TRBJ2-1, reads DGGITQSPKYLFRKEGQNVTLSCEQNLNHDAMYWYRQDPGQGLRLIYYSQIVNDFQKGDIAEGYSVSREKKESFPLTVTSAQKNPTAFYLCASEQGTGSYNEQFFGPGTRLTVL.

The chain links TRBV7-2 to TRBJ2-7, with D tentatively TRBD1 (5 bases). Germline CDR1 and CDR2: SGHTA and FQGNSA. The V end was cut by 1 base, the J end by 1 base, with 8 bases between. This CDR3 region has 14 residues. The CDR3 is CASSLGGVSYEQYF. CDR3 in DNA: TGTGCCAGCAGCTTAGGGGGCGTGTCCTACGAGCAGTACTTC.

The chain uses TRBV5-1 and TRBJ2-7; 7 nucleotides agree with TRBD1. The CDR3 loop spans 14 amino acids. Germline lookup yields CDR1 SGHRS and CDR2 YFSETQ. The V segment lost 5 bases and the J segment 0 bases; nucleotides outside the gene matches: 5. The CDR3 region has the DNA TGCGCCAGCAGTTCAGGGGGAAGCTCCTACGAGCAGTACTTC. This gives the protein CASSSGGSSYEQYF.

CDR3 DNA: TGTGCCAGCAGTCCCTCTAGCGGGGGGGCGAACAATGAGCAGTTCTTC. This codes for CASSPSSGGANNEQFF. The gene calls are TRBV27 and TRBJ2-1; 12 bases line up with TRBD2. V was clipped by 5 bases and J by 5 bases; unmatched bases: 7. The CDR3 is 16 residues long. Per germline, CDR1 MNHEY and CDR2 SMNVEV (reference sequence).

This sequence joins TRBV7-6 and TRBJ1-2, with a tentative D call TRBD1 (6 bases). The V gene's germline CDR1 is SGHVS and CDR2 FNYEAQ. The CDR3 sequence is 18 residues long. The V and J ends lost 2 bases and 4 bases respectively, with 23 bases between them. Written as DNA, the CDR3 is TGTGCCAGCAGCTTAAACCGAGGAGGGGGGCGACGTAGCTATGGCTACACCTTC. Its translation is CASSLNRGGGRRSYGYTF.

The chain combines TRBV6-1 with TRBJ2-3; 10 nucleotides agree with TRBD2. J lost 2 bases, V lost 4 bases, and 3 bases had no gene match. The CDR3 loop spans 15 amino acids. Germline V gene lookup returns CDR1 MNHNS and CDR2 SASEGT. The DNA of the CDR3 is TGTGCCAGCAGTGTAACTAGCGGGGCCACAGATACGCAGTATTTT. This translates into CASSVTSGATDTQYF.

The J gene is TRBJ1-5, the V gene TRBV28, with TRBD1 matching over 7 bases. Germline CDR1 is MDHEN and CDR2 is SYDVKM. The CDR3 sequence is 14 residues long. Trimming at V came to 3 bases and at J to 5 bases, leaving 4 bases not matched to a gene. CDR3 nucleotide sequence: TGTGCCAGCAGTTTGGGCCAGGGGGATCAGCCCCAGCATTTT. It specifies CASSLGQGDQPQHF.

In this sample, this clone turned up once. The chain carries TRBV27 and TRBJ1-2, with D perhaps matching TRBD1 (6 bases). This CDR3 is 16 amino acids long. Germline V CDR1 and CDR2: MNHEY, SMNVEV (reference sequence). V lost 5 bases and J lost 8, with 24 bases in between. This CDR3 reads CASSTSAVRGRDGYTF. CDR3 nucleotide sequence: TGTGCCAGCAGTACCTCCGCCGTTCGGGGGCGAGACGGCTACACCTTC.

This clone was recorded once. The rearrangement joins TRBV4-3 to TRBJ2-5; the D gene is possibly TRBD2 (6 bases). The CDR3 length is 17 residues. Germline V gene lookup returns CDR1 LGHNA and CDR2 YSLEER. V lost 0 bases and J lost 5, with 19 bases in between. The CDR3: CASSQEVAGSRGETQYF. CDR3 DNA: TGCGCCAGCAGCCAAGAAGTTGCCGGCTCCCGGGGGGAGACCCAGTACTTC.

The V and J genes are TRBV7-3 and TRBJ2-1; 8 bases map to TRBD2. The CDR3 has 17 amino acids. Germline V gene lookup returns CDR1 SGHTA and CDR2 FQGTGA. Unmatched junction bases numbered 12, after V lost 4 bases and J lost 4 bases. CDR3 loop: CASSSPWGAGEYNEQFF. The CDR3 nucleotides read TGTGCCAGCAGCTCCCCGTGGGGAGCGGGGGAGTACAATGAGCAGTTCTTC.

This clone was seen a few times. The chain couples TRBV5-1 to TRBJ2-7; TRBD2 matches 12 bases. Trimming cost V 4 bases and J 4 bases; bases outside gene matches: 3. Germline CDR1 is SGHRS and CDR2 is YFSETQ. The CDR3 length is 14 residues. The CDR3 DNA is TGCGCCAGCAGCAAGGGACTAGCGGGTTACGAGCAGTACTTC. This gives the protein CASSKGLAGYEQYF.